This T cell receptor (beta chain) is drawn from a study of shared clonotypes between healthy human individuals. Overall study findings and caveats: Generation of non-shared clonotypes was less probable than generation of clonotypes shared by all four donors. The naive CD4 repertoires of a handful of donors were compared, and roughly 5% of clonotypes were shared.

CDR3 length: 13 residues. The germline CDR1 and CDR2 sequences are WNHNN and SYGVQD (reference sequence). V lost 3 bases and J lost 2, with 5 bases in between. A CD45RA+ naive subset and a CD45RA-negative memory subset were split from CD4+ cells. Each PCR replicate from the sorted subsets contained around 0.2 ug DNA, which is around 30,000 T cell genomes. TCRdb's table, derived via immunoSEQ multiplex PCR, lists solely in-frame clones and lacks some. The sample has approximately 640,000 clones; 72% are singletons. Regarding this clone: Its antigen remains unknown.

The sequence was obtained from a woman in her 30s in good health. This chain connects TRBV10-1 to TRBJ2-4; D gene unclear. Material for sequencing was memory CD4+ T cells sorted from blood. The subset was: CD45RA-negative fraction. CDR3: CASSDGPKNIQYF. CDR3 DNA: TGCGCCAGCAGTGACGGACCCAAAAACATTCAGTACTTC.